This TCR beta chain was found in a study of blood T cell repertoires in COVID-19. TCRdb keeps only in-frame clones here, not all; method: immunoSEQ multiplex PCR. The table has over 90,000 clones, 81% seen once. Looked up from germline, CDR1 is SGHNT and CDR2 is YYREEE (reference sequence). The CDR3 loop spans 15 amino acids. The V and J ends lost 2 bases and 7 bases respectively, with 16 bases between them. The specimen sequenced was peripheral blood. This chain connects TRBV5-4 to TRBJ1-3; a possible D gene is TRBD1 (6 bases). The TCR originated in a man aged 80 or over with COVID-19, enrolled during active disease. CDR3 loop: CASSLGRGLGNTIYF. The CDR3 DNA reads TGTGCCAGCAGCTTAGGCAGGGGCCTTGGTAACACCATATATTTT.